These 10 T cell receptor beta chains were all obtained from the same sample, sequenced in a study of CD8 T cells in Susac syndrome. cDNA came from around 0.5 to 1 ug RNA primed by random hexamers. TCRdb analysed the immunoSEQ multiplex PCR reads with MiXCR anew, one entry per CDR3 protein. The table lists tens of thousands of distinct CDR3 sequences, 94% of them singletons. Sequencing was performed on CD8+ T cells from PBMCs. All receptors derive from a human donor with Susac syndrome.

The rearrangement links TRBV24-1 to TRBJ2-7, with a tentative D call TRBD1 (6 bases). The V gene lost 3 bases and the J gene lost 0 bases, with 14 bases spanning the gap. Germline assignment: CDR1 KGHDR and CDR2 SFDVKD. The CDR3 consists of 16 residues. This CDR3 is CATSDRTGMNSYEQYF. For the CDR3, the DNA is TGTGCCACCAGTGATCGCACAGGGATGAACTCCTACGAGCAGTACTTC.

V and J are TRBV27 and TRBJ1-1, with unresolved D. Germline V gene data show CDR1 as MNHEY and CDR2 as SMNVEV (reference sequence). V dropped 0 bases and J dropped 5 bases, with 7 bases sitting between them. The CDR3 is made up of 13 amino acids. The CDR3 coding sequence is TGTGCCAGCAGTTTATCCGAGACGACTGAAGCTTTCTTT. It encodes CASSLSETTEAFF.

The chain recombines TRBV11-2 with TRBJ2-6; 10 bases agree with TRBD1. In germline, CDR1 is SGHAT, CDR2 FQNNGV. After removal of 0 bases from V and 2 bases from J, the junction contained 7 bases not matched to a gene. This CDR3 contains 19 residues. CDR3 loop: CASSLEVGQGIAGANVLTF. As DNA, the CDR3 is TGTGCCAGCAGCTTAGAGGTGGGACAGGGGATCGCTGGGGCCAACGTCCTGACTTTC.

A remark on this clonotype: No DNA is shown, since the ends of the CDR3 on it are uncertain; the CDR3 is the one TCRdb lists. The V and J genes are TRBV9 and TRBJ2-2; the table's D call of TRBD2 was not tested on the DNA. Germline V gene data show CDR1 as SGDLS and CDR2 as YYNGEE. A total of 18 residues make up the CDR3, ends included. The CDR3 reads CASSLQKLAGFPAGSCFF.

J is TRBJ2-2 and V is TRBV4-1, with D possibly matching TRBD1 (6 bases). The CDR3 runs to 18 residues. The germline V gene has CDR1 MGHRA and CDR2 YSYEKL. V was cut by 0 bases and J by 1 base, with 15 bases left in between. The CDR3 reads CASSQDPFDRRNTGELFF. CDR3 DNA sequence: TGCGCCAGCAGCCAAGATCCGTTTGACAGGCGGAACACCGGGGAGCTGTTTTTT.

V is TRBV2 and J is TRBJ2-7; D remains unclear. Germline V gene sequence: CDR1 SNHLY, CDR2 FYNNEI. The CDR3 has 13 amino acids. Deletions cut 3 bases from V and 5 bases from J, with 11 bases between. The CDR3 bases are TGTGCCAGCAGTGAGTGGATAGACCACGAGCAGTACTTC. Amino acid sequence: CASSEWIDHEQYF.

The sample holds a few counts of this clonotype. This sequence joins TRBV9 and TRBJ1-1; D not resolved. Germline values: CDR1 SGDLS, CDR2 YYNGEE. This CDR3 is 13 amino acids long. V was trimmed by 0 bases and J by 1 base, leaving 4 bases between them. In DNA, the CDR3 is TGTGCCAGCAGCGTAGGTCGGAACACTGAAGCTTTCTTT. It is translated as CASSVGRNTEAFF. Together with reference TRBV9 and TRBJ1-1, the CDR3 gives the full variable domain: DSGVTQTPKHLITATGQRVTLRCSPRSGDLSVYWYQQSLDQGLQFLIQYYNGEERAKGNILERFSAQQFPDLHSELNLSSLELGDSALYFCASSVGRNTEAFFGQGTRLTVV.

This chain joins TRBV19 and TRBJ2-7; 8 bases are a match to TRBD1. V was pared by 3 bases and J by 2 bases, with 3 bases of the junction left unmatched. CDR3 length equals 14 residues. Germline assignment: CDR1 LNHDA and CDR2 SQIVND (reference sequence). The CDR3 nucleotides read TGTGCCAGTAGTATCCGGGACAGGACCTACGAGCAGTACTTC. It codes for CASSIRDRTYEQYF. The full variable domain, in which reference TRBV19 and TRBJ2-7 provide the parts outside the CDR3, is DGGITQSPKYLFRKEGQNVTLSCEQNLNHDAMYWYRQDPGQGLRLIYYSQIVNDFQKGDIAEGYSVSREKKESFPLTVTSAQKNPTAFYLCASSIRDRTYEQYFGPGTRLTVT.

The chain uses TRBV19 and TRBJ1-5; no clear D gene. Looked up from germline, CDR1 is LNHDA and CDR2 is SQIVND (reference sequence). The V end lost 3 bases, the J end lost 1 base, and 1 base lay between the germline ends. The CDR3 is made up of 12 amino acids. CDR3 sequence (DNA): TGTGCCAGTAGTATCAGCAATCAGCCCCAGCATTTT. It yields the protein CASSISNQPQHF.

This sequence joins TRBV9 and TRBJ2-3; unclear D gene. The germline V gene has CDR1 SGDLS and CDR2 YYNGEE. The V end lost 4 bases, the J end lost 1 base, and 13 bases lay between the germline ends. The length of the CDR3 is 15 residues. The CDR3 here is CASSIRAGGTDTQYF. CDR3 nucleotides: TGTGCCAGCAGCATCCGGGCAGGTGGCACAGATACGCAGTATTTT.